The source of this T cell receptor (beta chain) is a study of cytomegalovirus exposure and HLA in healthy donors. Notes on the study in general: Researchers had no immune exposure information except CMV serostatus available. A missense DCLRE1C variant was associated with V- and J-gene trimming of TCR beta chains in a later analysis, and an independent cohort replicated the association.

Germline CDR1 and CDR2: SGHRS and YFSETQ. The CDR3 covers 14 residues. A note on this clone: Its antigen remains unidentified. A junction end diverges from the germline sequence, so it may reflect a read error.

Use of 60 Vbeta and 13 Jbeta primers characterized the PCR. Profiled with immunoSEQ multiplex PCR; TCRdb holds only in-frame clones, not every one. The repertoire holds fewer than 200,000 clones, with approximately 81% as singletons. The TCR originated in a male donor in good health and CMV-seronegative. This chain joins TRBV5-1 and TRBJ2-2; 7 nucleotides agree with TRBD1. Sequencing was performed on PBMCs. The CDR3 spells CASSSDRNPGELFF. The CDR3 DNA is TGCGCCAGCAGCTCGGACAGGAACCCCGGGGAGCTGTTTTTT.